A single TCR beta chain is shown here with its context. Its antigen is unidentified. With V trimmed by 10 bases and J by 2 bases, 6 bases remained unmatched. The length of the CDR3 is 13 residues. Germline loops: CDR1 SNHLY, CDR2 FYNNEI. Primers: 60 Vbeta forward and 13 Jbeta reverse. TCRdb's copy holds only in-frame clones and misses some; the assay was immunoSEQ multiplex PCR. The sample consists of 250,000 to 350,000 clones, around nine tenths of them appearing once. The sample is drawn from a study of cytomegalovirus exposure and HLA in healthy donors. Study findings and constraints: Later analysis suggested most CMV-associated TCR beta chains were HLA-restricted. Earlier findings revealed that most TCR beta V segments proved productive either about 87% or about 30% of the time. Investigators reported some 150 TCR beta chains as tied to cytomegalovirus. Analysis was carried out at a later point, and it linked a missense DCLRE1C variant to TCR beta V- and J-gene trimming.

The chain has TRBV2 and TRBJ2-3, with 7 bases fitting TRBD2. The sequenced material came from PBMCs. This TCR was recovered from a young woman in good health and CMV-seronegative. CDR3 protein: CATRGLFTDTQYF. Here the CDR3 DNA reads TGTGCCACTAGGGGACTATTCACAGATACGCAGTATTTT. Complete variable domain (other parts from reference TRBV2 and TRBJ2-3): EPEVTQTPSHQVTQMGQEVILRCVPISNHLYFYWYRQILGQKVEFLVSFYNNEISEKSEIFDDQFSVERPDGSNFTLKIRSTKLEDSAMYFCATRGLFTDTQYFGPGTRLTVL.